What follows is one T cell receptor beta chain and its context. Cohort 3 donors were reported recovered after two negative PCRs, clearance, or symptom resolution. CDR3 length: 15 amino acids. Germline CDR1 reads LNHDA; CDR2 reads SQIVND (reference sequence). V gave up 3 bases and J gave up 1 base, with 13 bases separating them. The data stem from a study of blood T cell repertoires in COVID-19. Study at large: PBMCs, B-cell-depleted T cells, or T cells provided the cDNA or gDNA that made up the material.

Assay: immunoSEQ multiplex PCR; the TCRdb copy retains only in-frame clones and omits some. The sample yields about 130,000 clones, about 86% seen once. V gene TRBV19 combines with J gene TRBJ2-7; D call uncertain. The material sequenced was PBMCs or T cells enriched from blood (not recorded which). The clonotype originates from a man aged 50 to 59 who had recovered from COVID-19. CDR3 loop: CASSIENTLSYEQYF. The CDR3 DNA is TGTGCCAGTAGTATCGAGAATACTCTTTCCTACGAGCAGTACTTC.